Here is one T cell receptor (beta chain) with its context. The sample originates from a study of preoperative IRX-2 immunotherapy in early breast cancer. Sequencing was performed with immunoSEQ multiplex PCR; in TCRdb, only in-frame clones are kept and a portion is missing. Altogether about 25,000 clones are present, 85% to 95% being singletons, with the ten largest covering around 15%. This CDR3 comprises 13 residues. The V end was cut by 0 bases, the J end by 0 bases, with 1 base between. Germline V gives CDR1 SGDLS, CDR2 YYNGEE. Treatment indicated: preoperative locoregional IRX-2 cytokine immunotherapy. Preoperative locoregional IRX-2 cytokine immunotherapy was tested in the phase Ib source study.

The starting material was tumor tissue, obtained after IRX-2 immunotherapy. The V call is TRBV9, the J call TRBJ1-5; no clear D. The TCR comes from a human donor with breast cancer. The chain's CDR3 is CASSVASNQPQHF. The DNA for the CDR3 is TGTGCCAGCAGCGTAGCTAGCAATCAGCCCCAGCATTTT.